The next 19 T cell receptor beta chains were all read from a single sample in a study of shared clonotypes between healthy human individuals. Clones were sequenced by immunoSEQ multiplex PCR, and TCRdb holds only the in-frame ones, with some missing. The sample carries around 610,000 clones, about 96% recorded once. Positive CCR7 selection of CD45RO-negative cells yielded the naive CD8 cells, and terminally differentiated effector memory CD45RA+ cells were excluded. Sequencing used naive CD8+ T cells sorted from blood. The source of these receptors is a woman in her twenties or thirties in good health.

The chain couples TRBV4-1 to TRBJ1-5; no definite D call. The CDR3 runs to 15 residues. Germline CDR1 is MGHRA and CDR2 is YSYEKL. The germline V and J ends were trimmed by 0 bases and 5 bases, with 11 bases remaining between them. CDR3 sequence: CASSQEMRFHQPQHF. CDR3 DNA sequence: TGCGCCAGCAGCCAAGAGATGAGGTTTCATCAGCCCCAGCATTTT.

The CDR3 DNA reads as TGTGCCAGCAGCGATGGAGCGGTGAGCTCCTACAATGAGCAGTTCTTC. Encoded protein: CASSDGAVSSYNEQFF. J is TRBJ2-1 and V is TRBV13; TRBD2 is a possible D gene (5 bases). The CDR3 consists of 16 residues. Germline loops: CDR1 PRHDT, CDR2 FYEKMQ (reference sequence). V was clipped by 5 bases and J by 0 bases, with 14 bases between them.

This chain uses TRBV7-6 with TRBJ1-4; D might be TRBD1 (6 bases). This CDR3 comprises 13 residues. V was shortened by 5 bases and J by 4 bases, with 8 bases between the two germline ends. Germline V CDR1 and CDR2: SGHVS, FNYEAQ. The CDR3 sequence: CASSVQGNEKLFF. The CDR3 bases are TGTGCCAGCAGCGTACAGGGTAATGAAAAACTGTTTTTT. The complete variable domain, with remaining parts taken from reference TRBV7-6 and TRBJ1-4, reads GAGVSQSPRYKVTKRGQDVALRCDPISGHVSLYWYRQALGQGPEFLTYFNYEAQQDKSGLPNDRFSAERPEGSISTLTIQRTEQRDSAMYRCASSVQGNEKLFFGSGTQLSVL.

V and J are TRBV7-7 and TRBJ2-5; D may correspond to TRBD1 or TRBD2 (5 bases each). CDR3 size: 14 residues. Germline V lookup: CDR1 SSHAT, CDR2 FNYEAQ (reference sequence). Trimming took off 5 bases at V and 4 bases at J, with 14 bases between the two ends. This CDR3 is CASSDLGELETQYF. DNA of the CDR3: TGTGCCAGCAGCGACCTAGGGGAGCTAGAGACCCAGTACTTC.

Regarding this clone: Other DNA sequences within the sample encode an identical CDR3. Here the CDR3 DNA reads TGTGCCAGCAGAGATGGGGGCTCCTACGAGCAGTACTTC. Translation: CASRDGGSYEQYF. The V gene is TRBV6-5, the J gene TRBJ2-7; D may match TRBD1 or TRBD2 (5 bases each). The V end was cut by 6 bases, the J end by 0 bases, with 9 bases between. The germline V gene encodes CDR1 MNHEY and CDR2 SVGAGI. The CDR3 sequence is 13 residues long.

V gene TRBV13 combines with J gene TRBJ2-2; 10 bases fit TRBD2. Germline V lookup: CDR1 PRHDT, CDR2 FYEKMQ (reference sequence). CDR3 length: 15 amino acids. The junction had 4 bases not matched to a gene; V was cut back by 5 bases and J by 4 bases. CDR3 nucleotides: TGTGCCAGCAGCAATAGCGGGAGGCCCACCGGGGAGCTGTTTTTT. Translation: CASSNSGRPTGELFF.

The V gene is TRBV5-6, the J gene TRBJ2-7, with 7 bases identical to TRBD1. V lost 7 bases and J lost 1; bases outside the gene matches: 5. CDR3 size: 13 residues. Germline loops: CDR1 SGHDT, CDR2 YYEEEE. Here the CDR3 DNA reads TGTGCCAGCGGCATGACAGGGTCCTACGAGCAGTACTTC. Its protein is CASGMTGSYEQYF.

The table lists this clone with a count of one. In nucleotides, the CDR3 is TGTGCCAGCACCCAGACAGGGGGCGGCTCTGAAGCTTTCTTT. Its protein product is CASTQTGGGSEAFF. The chain recombines TRBV28 with TRBJ1-1; TRBD1 matches 10 bases. V gave up 7 bases and J gave up 6 bases; unmatched junction bases: 8. The CDR3 extends over 14 amino acids. CDR1 MDHEN and CDR2 SYDVKM come from the germline V gene.

The J gene is TRBJ2-5, the V gene TRBV27, with a possible D match to TRBD2 (6 bases). The CDR3 is 14 residues long. The V and J ends lost 1 base and 5 bases respectively, with 11 bases between them. CDR1 and CDR2 from the germline V gene are MNHEY and SMNVEV (reference sequence). The CDR3 reads CASSLYPGVETQYF. CDR3 in DNA: TGTGCCAGCAGTTTATACCCGGGAGTGGAGACCCAGTACTTC.

This clone was seen just once. The same CDR3 is also encoded by other DNA sequences in this sample. The CDR3: CSARGGYEQYF. The DNA for the CDR3 is TGCAGTGCTAGGGGGGGTTACGAGCAGTACTTC. This chain uses TRBV20-1 with TRBJ2-7; D is perhaps TRBD2 (6 bases). The V and J ends lost 3 bases and 4 bases respectively, with 7 bases between them. Per the germline V gene, CDR1 is DFQATT and CDR2 is SNEGSKA (reference sequence). The CDR3 covers 11 residues.

V is TRBV28 and J is TRBJ2-7; maybe TRBD1 (5 bases). Trimming pared 6 bases from V and 0 bases from J, leaving 21 bases between. Germline CDR1 is MDHEN and CDR2 is SYDVKM. The CDR3 is 17 amino acids. The chain's CDR3 is CASSSELETGVSYEQYF. DNA of the CDR3: TGTGCCAGCAGCTCAGAGCTTGAAACAGGCGTCTCCTACGAGCAGTACTTC.

This clone appeared a few times. Other DNA sequences in this specimen translate into the identical CDR3. This chain connects TRBV6-5 to TRBJ1-5; no definite D call. This CDR3 spans 13 amino acids. Germline-derived CDR1 and CDR2 are MNHEY and SVGAGI. V gave up 2 bases and J gave up 2 bases, with 4 bases separating them. CDR3 nucleotide sequence: TGTGCCAGCAGTTACGGCGGCAATCAGCCCCAGCATTTT. As protein: CASSYGGNQPQHF.

This clone was detected a few times. The gene calls are TRBV19 and TRBJ1-5; D gene unclear. Germline values: CDR1 LNHDA, CDR2 SQIVND (reference sequence). The CDR3 has 12 amino acids. Trimming removed 3 bases from V and 8 bases from J, with 8 bases in between. CDR3 nucleotide sequence: TGTGCCAGTAGTATTTCGGGGAAGCCCCAGCATTTT. It specifies CASSISGKPQHF.

The rearrangement uses TRBV11-2 and TRBJ2-1; TRBD2 matches at 10 bases. The CDR3 runs 17 residues. The trim removed 6 bases at V and 7 bases at J, leaving 15 bases unmatched. CDR1 and CDR2 from the germline V gene are SGHAT and FQNNGV. CDR3 amino acids: CASSSFGPSGRMNEQFF. As DNA, the CDR3 is TGTGCCAGCAGTTCCTTCGGGCCTAGCGGGAGAATGAATGAGCAGTTCTTC. Based on the CDR3 plus reference TRBV11-2 and TRBJ2-1, the full variable domain is EAGVAQSPRYKIIEKRQSVAFWCNPISGHATLYWYQQILGQGPKLLIQFQNNGVVDDSQLPKDRFSAERLKGVDSTLKIQPAKLEDSAVYLCASSSFGPSGRMNEQFFGPGTRLTVL.

The chain links TRBV10-2 to TRBJ1-4; 7 bases are shared with TRBD1. V lost 0 bases to trimming and J lost 5 bases; unmatched junction nucleotides: 12. The germline V gene has CDR1 WSHSY and CDR2 SAAADI. CDR3 length: 18 residues. As DNA, the CDR3 is TGCGCCAGCAGTGAGTCTGTAGGGGGCTGGGCAAGGAATGAAAAACTGTTTTTT. This encodes CASSESVGGWARNEKLFF.

The chain combines TRBV6-1 with TRBJ2-1; D is perhaps TRBD2 (5 bases). Germline V gene lookup returns CDR1 MNHNS and CDR2 SASEGT. V was cut by 8 bases and J by 1 base, with 9 bases left in between. The CDR3 runs to 13 residues. The CDR3 loop is CASSERSYNEQFF. For the CDR3, the DNA is TGTGCCAGCTCTGAGCGGTCCTACAATGAGCAGTTCTTC.

The rearrangement joins TRBV7-8 to TRBJ1-5; 10 positions match TRBD1. Looked up from germline, CDR1 is SGHVS and CDR2 is FQNEAQ. V dropped 1 base and J dropped 4; count of bases not matched to a gene: 4. CDR3 length: 16 residues. The CDR3 region has the DNA TGTGCCAGCAGCTTAGGGACAGGGGGTTTTAATCAGCCCCAGCATTTT. It translates to CASSLGTGGFNQPQHF.

This clone was seen just once. This chain connects TRBV2 to TRBJ1-2; no clear D. This CDR3 is 16 amino acids long. V lost 1 base and J 3 bases, leaving 15 bases between the germline ends. Germline CDR1 is SNHLY and CDR2 is FYNNEI. CDR3 in amino acids: CASSEVSTPPYYGYTF. The CDR3 coding sequence is TGTGCCAGCAGTGAAGTTTCGACACCCCCTTACTATGGCTACACCTTC.

The chain is built from TRBV4-1 and TRBJ1-2; no clear D. Germline CDR1 MGHRA, CDR2 YSYEKL. Trimming left V 2 bases short and J 6 bases short, with 10 bases between. There are 13 residues in the CDR3. In DNA form, the CDR3 reads TGCGCCAGCAGCCAATCCCAGTCAAATGGCTACACCTTC. It is translated as CASSQSQSNGYTF.